This T cell receptor (beta chain) stems from a study of blood T cell repertoires in COVID-19. Across the study: Whether acute or convalescent, the COVID-19 samples came from the United States, Italy and Spain.

Looked up from germline, CDR1 is MGHRA and CDR2 is YSYEKL. Trimming removed 0 bases from V and 4 bases from J, with 9 bases in between. CDR3 length: 14 amino acids. The table came from immunoSEQ multiplex PCR; TCRdb's copy has only in-frame clones and leaves some out. The data contain about 400,000 clones, 75% to 90% of them seen just once; the ten biggest clones take up almost 1.5%. This TCR came from a woman under 40 with active or convalescent COVID-19. The sequencing sample was made of peripheral blood. The V call is TRBV4-1, the J call TRBJ1-1, with D tentatively TRBD1 (5 bases). CDR3 region: CASSQEQASTEAFF. Here the CDR3 DNA reads TGCGCCAGCAGCCAAGAACAGGCGAGCACTGAAGCTTTCTTT.